This record concerns one T cell receptor (beta chain) sequence. The clone's antigen remains unknown. An end of the junction differs from the germline gene, which may be a read error. These data belong to a study of T cells in Graves' hyperthyroidism and ophthalmopathy (dated by TCRdb to 2018 to 2020). Looking at the study overall: Peripheral blood samples were taken at initial diagnosis, before any treatment was given. To identify TCR V-J signatures that set the groups apart, the researchers used a discovery cohort of about a hundred patients, made up of fewer than 50 with Graves' ophthalmopathy and some 60 with stable Graves' hyperthyroidism. The study also compared thyroid tissue and blood T-cell repertoires from roughly 6 Graves' hyperthyroidism patients. The paper describes TCR Vbeta CDR3 sequencing of fewer than 150 peripheral blood samples, made up of roughly 40 ophthalmopathy patients, approximately 73 hyperthyroidism patients and 17 progressor patients. After blood sampling, hyperthyroidism patients were treated with methimazole at a starting dose of 30 mg daily, and ophthalmopathy patients were treated with high-dose intravenous methylprednisolone. Prospective prediction of ophthalmopathy was tested in an independent validation cohort of approximately 19 hyperthyroidism patients and some 17 patients who later progressed to ophthalmopathy. The approximately 98 discovery patients were randomly divided into training and test sets at a 7:3 ratio. Beyond this particular receptor, the publication reports: Most expanded thyroid clonotypes (frequency above 0.001) were also found in blood, which suggests that blood repertoires may mirror thyroid immune responses. Sample size was not statistically predetermined, and investigators were not blinded to group allocation. During validation, the model predicted progression to ophthalmopathy a median of about 5.9 months ahead of onset, with around 70% sensitivity and about 72% specificity. A model built on a 13 V-J signature distinguished ophthalmopathy from stable hyperthyroidism, reaching 85% to 90% sensitivity and approximately 83% specificity in cross-validation and 80%/75% in testing.

For CDR1 and CDR2, the germline V gene lists ENHRY and SYGVKD. From the cysteine through the phenylalanine, the CDR3 covers 11 amino acids. The retained sequence is limited to the CDR3, 33 bases, with the frame set at the first base. The TCR beta CDR3 regions were amplified from the RNA transcripts. For the first round of RT-PCR on the TCR CDR3, the HTBI primer set was used together with the Qiagen OneStep RT-PCR kit. Libraries were constructed in a second round of multiplex PCR, after which size selection and purification were performed. The libraries were sequenced on an Illumina HiSeq2000 using paired-end 100 bp reads. On the study's bioinformatics: SOAPnuke was used to process the raw data, with reads discarded if the reads contained adapters or uncalled bases, had a mean Phred below 15, or lacked an exact constant-primer or identifier match. High-quality paired reads were merged with COPE v1.2.5, and unique nucleotide sequences were defined as clonotypes. MiTCR v1.1 was used to align clonotypes to the IMGT TRBV, TRBD and TRBJ reference segments. Only V-J combinations with frequency above 0.0001, covering 99% to 99.2% of repertoires, were analysed. A TCS score was defined as the ratio between F50 (clonal expansion) and ExV (chaos), using BLOSUM62-based TCRdist between CDR3 peptides within each V-J. Welch's t-statistics and random forest reduced roughly 500 V-J features to around 14, which were used in a naive Bayes classifier (R e1071). The similarity between thyroid and blood repertoires was quantified using the Morisita-Horn index. Using fastp trimming at Q25 and MiXCR clonotype assembly, TCRdb reanalyzed the public sequencing data and kept in-frame beta chains. Rows merge per CDR3 protein into single entries with the most common DNA and genes. The authors' filters were not applied to this entry. Across this sample there are hundreds of thousands of distinct CDR3 sequences, with roughly 37% seen only once. The top ten hold 8.9% of the sample.

A patient counted as having stable Graves' hyperthyroidism if no progression to ophthalmopathy occurred over 18 months of follow-up. The hyperthyroidism patients were between 18 and 65 years old and newly diagnosed, with a disease duration of less than 2 months. Patients with uncontrolled infections, other autoimmune diseases, pregnancy or lactation were excluded. Diagnoses relied on clinical symptoms, serum thyroxine and TRAb, thyroid ultrasound and orbital computed tomography. PBMCs were separated from roughly 9.6 ml of fresh peripheral blood using Ficoll-Paque density gradient centrifugation. Total RNA was extracted using Trizol reagent, and RNA quality was assessed on an Agilent 2100 Bioanalyzer.

This receptor was taken from a man between 18 and 29 years old with Graves' hyperthyroidism. The sample consisted of blood. The rearrangement combines TRBV10-3 with TRBJ2-7, and TRBD2 may be the D gene, going by 6 matching bases. The sequence in DNA is TGTGCCATCAGCGGAGGGGACGAGGAGTACTTC. The resulting protein is CAISGGDEEYF.